These 23 T cell receptor beta chains were all obtained from the same sample, sequenced in a study of blood T cell repertoires in COVID-19 (TCRdb year 2020). Library preparation used the immunoSEQ multiplex PCR assay. As stored in TCRdb, this immuneACCESS dataset retains in-frame rearrangements with V and J assigned. A fraction of the clones does not appear; measured against another copy, unresolved V genes explain less than half of the discrepancy, and the remainder lacks a known reason. This sample lists roughly 120,000 clones; about 90% were detected once. The leading ten clones occupy 4.5% to 5% of the sample. The specimen sequenced was peripheral blood. The receptor source for this set is a human donor in a cohort sampled during active COVID-19.

The rearrangement uses TRBV27 and TRBJ1-5; possible D gene TRBD1, 6 bases. The CDR3 runs 13 residues. Germline V gene data show CDR1 as MNHEY and CDR2 as SMNVEV (reference sequence). Trimming cost V 8 bases and J 3 bases, with 11 bases left between them. CDR3 in amino acids: CASQTGVNQPQHF. The CDR3, as DNA: TGTGCCAGCCAGACAGGAGTCAATCAGCCCCAGCATTTT.

This clone appeared a single time. V is TRBV29-1 and J is TRBJ2-7; 9 bases are shared with TRBD2. Looked up from germline, CDR1 is SQVTM and CDR2 is ANQGSEA. The CDR3 covers 13 residues. With V trimmed by 7 bases and J by 1 base, 5 bases remained unmatched. CDR3 coding DNA: TGCAGCGCAGTTAGCGGGGGATCCTACGAGCAGTACTTC. This gives the protein CSAVSGGSYEQYF.

This clone was detected once. The genes are TRBV12-2 and TRBJ2-2; the table assigns TRBD1, which was not confirmed against the DNA. TRBV12-2 constitutes a pseudogene. The CDR3 length is 14 residues. The CDR3, as DNA: TGTGCAAGTCGGCAGGGACACGACACCGGGGAGCTGTTTTTT. Amino acids: CASRQGHDTGELFF.

The J gene is TRBJ1-1, the V gene TRBV5-4, with D possibly matching TRBD1 (6 bases). Trimming took off 4 bases at V and 2 bases at J, with 12 bases between the two ends. Per germline, CDR1 SGHNT and CDR2 YYREEE (reference sequence). The CDR3 contains 14 residues. CDR3 protein: CASSGGQFNTEAFF. The DNA for the CDR3 is TGTGCCAGCAGCGGAGGACAGTTCAACACTGAAGCTTTCTTT.

Comment on this clone: The same CDR3 can be traced to other DNA sequences in this sample. V is TRBV5-1 and J is TRBJ2-2, with 11 bases that match TRBD1. The CDR3 is made up of 15 amino acids. After removal of 3 bases from V and 4 bases from J, the junction contained 2 bases not matched to a gene. Germline CDR1 SGHRS, CDR2 YFSETQ. The CDR3 sequence: CASSSGTGGTGELFF. CDR3 DNA: TGCGCCAGCAGCTCCGGGACAGGGGGCACCGGGGAGCTGTTTTTT.

The rearrangement uses TRBV19 and TRBJ2-1, with D possibly TRBD1 on 6 matching bases. The CDR3 length is 13 residues. V was shortened by 4 bases and J by 9 bases, with 13 bases between the two germline ends. Germline V lookup: CDR1 LNHDA, CDR2 SQIVND (reference sequence). In DNA, the CDR3 is TGTGCCAGTAGTAACACCAGGGGCGTTGAGCAGTTCTTC. Translating it yields CASSNTRGVEQFF.

This chain uses TRBV5-6 with TRBJ2-1; D is undetermined. CDR1 SGHDT and CDR2 YYEEEE come from the germline V gene. Trimming removed 1 base at V and 4 bases at J, with 15 bases between. The CDR3 covers 16 residues. As DNA, the CDR3 is TGTGCCAGCAGCTTGTTTATGATACAGCAGTACAATGAGCAGTTCTTC. This sequence encodes CASSLFMIQQYNEQFF.

V and J are TRBV7-9 and TRBJ2-2, with 15 bases matching TRBD2. This CDR3 is 16 amino acids long. Germline-derived CDR1 and CDR2 are SEHNR and FQNEAQ (reference sequence). V shed 6 bases and J 7 bases; nucleotides not matched to a gene: 6. The DNA of the CDR3 is TGTGCCAGCAGTTTGGGACTAGCGGGAGGTGGCGGGGAGCTGTTTTTT. Translating it yields CASSLGLAGGGGELFF.

The chain combines TRBV3-1 (or the pseudogene TRBV3-2) with TRBJ2-3; 9 positions agree with TRBD2. The CDR3 extends over 17 amino acids. Germline CDR1 LGHDT, CDR2 YNNKEL (reference sequence). V was pared by 0 bases and J by 4 bases, with 8 bases of the junction left unmatched. CDR3 in amino acids: CASSQDLLAGPPDTQYF. CDR3 nucleotides: TGTGCCAGCAGCCAAGATCTTCTAGCGGGACCACCAGATACGCAGTATTTT.

This clone was observed a handful of times. This rearrangement joins TRBV7-6 to TRBJ2-2; 12 nucleotides align to TRBD2. Germline CDR1 reads SGHVS; CDR2 reads FNYEAQ. With V trimmed by 1 base and J by 5 bases, 2 bases remained unmatched. This CDR3 spans 16 amino acids. The CDR3 is CASSLGLAGVTGELFF. The CDR3 DNA sequence: TGTGCCAGCAGCTTAGGACTAGCGGGAGTTACCGGGGAGCTGTTTTTT.

The sample holds one count of this clone. The chain joins TRBV19 to TRBJ2-4; no clear D. The ends were cut back, 5 bases at V and 4 bases at J, with 6 bases in the middle. The CDR3 length is 12 residues. From germline, CDR1 is LNHDA and CDR2 SQIVND (reference sequence). As DNA, the CDR3 is TGTGCCAGTAGTCCCGGGAAAAACATTCAGTACTTC. Amino acids: CASSPGKNIQYF.

The CDR3 loop reads CASSQIGTVSYEQYF. CDR3 sequence (DNA): TGTGCCAGCAGCCAAATAGGGACAGTCTCCTACGAGCAGTACTTC. J is TRBJ2-7 and V is TRBV28, with 7 bases fitting TRBD1. The CDR3 length is 15 residues. The germline V gene encodes CDR1 MDHEN and CDR2 SYDVKM. V gave up 6 bases and J gave up 0 bases; unmatched junction bases: 8. Variable domain in full (rest from reference TRBV28 and TRBJ2-7): DVKVTQSSRYLVKRTGEKVFLECVQDMDHENMFWYRQDPGLGLRLIYFSYDVKMKEKGDIPEGYSVSREKKERFSLILESASTNQTSMYLCASSQIGTVSYEQYFGPGTRLTVT.

The J gene is TRBJ2-1, the V gene TRBV12-3 or TRBV12-4; perhaps TRBD2 as D (6 bases). This CDR3 contains 13 residues. V lost 11 bases and J 3 bases, leaving 14 bases between the germline ends. The CDR3 here is CAGSRDRYNEQFF. CDR3 in DNA: TGTGCCGGCTCGCGGGACCGCTACAATGAGCAGTTCTTC.

V usage is TRBV18 and J usage is TRBJ1-1; 7 nucleotides line up with TRBD1. Trimming removed 1 base from V and 3 bases from J; junction bases left unmatched: 20. Germline CDR1 reads KGHSH; CDR2 reads LQKENI. This CDR3 spans 20 amino acids. This CDR3 is CASSPQDSGTVLSEDTEAFF. In DNA form, the CDR3 reads TGTGCCAGCTCACCACAGGACTCCGGGACAGTTCTCTCTGAGGACACTGAAGCTTTCTTT. The whole variable domain, filled in from reference TRBV18 and TRBJ1-1, reads NAGVMQNPRHLVRRRGQEARLRCSPMKGHSHVYWYRQLPEEGLKFMVYLQKENIIDESGMPKERFSAEFPKEGPSILRIQQVVRGDSAAYFCASSPQDSGTVLSEDTEAFFGQGTRLTVV.

The gene calls are TRBV5-8 and TRBJ2-3; TRBD2 aligns across 9 bases. Germline values: CDR1 SGHTS, CDR2 YDEGEE. The trim removed 2 bases at V and 2 bases at J, leaving 9 bases unmatched. The CDR3 totals 17 residues. DNA for the CDR3: TGTGCCAGCAGCTTAGGAATGCGGGGGGGACCCACAGATACGCAGTATTTT. It specifies CASSLGMRGGPTDTQYF. The variable domain in full, with the rest retrieved from reference TRBV5-8 and TRBJ2-3, is EAGVTQSPTHLIKTRGQQATLRCSPISGHTSVYWYQQALGLGLQFLLWYDEGEERNRGNFPPRFSGRQFPNYSSELNVNALELEDSALYLCASSLGMRGGPTDTQYFGPGTRLTVL.

The chain is built from TRBV12-5 and TRBJ1-2; D might be TRBD1 (5 bases). CDR3 length equals 13 residues. Germline lookup yields CDR1 LGHNT and CDR2 FRNRAP. Deletions cut 6 bases from V and 8 bases from J, with 16 bases between. The CDR3 region has the DNA TGTGCTAGTGGCCAGGGCCCAAGCGGGGGCTACACCTTC. Its protein is CASGQGPSGGYTF.

This clone showed up just a few times. The rearrangement links TRBV3-1 (or the pseudogene TRBV3-2) to TRBJ2-5, with D possibly being TRBD2 (5 bases). In germline, CDR1 is LGHDT, CDR2 YNNKEL (reference sequence). V was trimmed by 0 bases and J by 1 base, leaving 9 bases between them. The CDR3 totals 15 residues. CDR3 region: CASSQESGPQETQYF. For the CDR3, the DNA is TGTGCCAGCAGCCAAGAGAGCGGACCCCAAGAGACCCAGTACTTC.

The chain carries TRBV19 and TRBJ2-3; 7 positions match TRBD1. CDR3 length equals 14 residues. The V and J ends lost 11 bases and 3 bases, in that order; junction bases with no gene match: 11. CDR1 LNHDA and CDR2 SQIVND come from the germline V gene (reference sequence). The DNA for the CDR3 is TGTGCCTCCACGAAGGGGGCTTCGACAGATACGCAGTATTTT. As protein: CASTKGASTDTQYF.

The chain carries TRBV11-2 and TRBJ2-7, with D perhaps matching TRBD1 (6 bases). Trimming took 3 bases from V and 3 from J, leaving 12 bases between them. Germline lookup yields CDR1 SGHAT and CDR2 FQNNGV. The CDR3 consists of 14 residues. The DNA of the CDR3 is TGTGCCAGCAGCTTGGGGCAGGGGAACTACGAGCAGTACTTC. Protein: CASSLGQGNYEQYF.

The gene calls are TRBV6-4 and TRBJ2-1, with a possible D match to TRBD2 (6 bases). Trimming cost V 1 base and J 5 bases, with 9 bases left between them. The CDR3 contains 14 residues. Germline V gene data show CDR1 as MRHNA and CDR2 as SNTAGT. The CDR3 loop is CASSDYGGDNEQFF. The CDR3 coding sequence is TGTGCCAGCAGTGACTACGGCGGGGACAATGAGCAGTTCTTC.

This rearrangement joins TRBV7-9 to TRBJ2-5; unclear D gene. Germline V gives CDR1 SEHNR, CDR2 FQNEAQ (reference sequence). Trimming pared 5 bases from V and 4 bases from J, leaving 5 bases between. CDR3 size: 11 residues. The CDR3 DNA sequence: TGTGCCAGCAGCATCGGAGAGACCCAGTACTTC. Translation gives CASSIGETQYF. The variable domain in full, with the rest retrieved from reference TRBV7-9 and TRBJ2-5, is DTGVSQNPRHKITKRGQNVTFRCDPISEHNRLYWYRQTLGQGPEFLTYFQNEAQLEKSRLLSDRFSAERPKGSFSTLEIQRTEQGDSAMYLCASSIGETQYFGPGTRLLVL.

The V gene is TRBV19, the J gene TRBJ2-1; the match to TRBD2 covers 11 bases. The ends lost 6 bases at V and 6 bases at J; junction bases unmatched: 13. This CDR3 has 17 amino acids. Germline CDR1 reads LNHDA; CDR2 reads SQIVND (reference sequence). CDR3 DNA sequence: TGTGCCAGTAGGAACTTGAAATTAGCGGGAGGGCGCAATGAGCAGTTCTTC. Translating it yields CASRNLKLAGGRNEQFF.

V is TRBV9 and J is TRBJ1-6; a possible D gene is TRBD1 (5 bases). The CDR3 runs 16 residues. Germline CDR1 reads SGDLS; CDR2 reads YYNGEE. Trimming removed 3 bases at V and 7 bases at J, with 17 bases between. CDR3 coding DNA: TGTGCCAGCAGCGAAGCACCCAGGGCCGCCAATTCACCCCTCCACTTT. Translating gives CASSEAPRAANSPLHF.